A selection of T cell receptor beta chains follows, all from one sample in a study of T-cell reconstitution after alpha-beta-depleted transplantation in children. TCRdb used MiXCR to reprocess the PCR reads, holding one entry per CDR3 protein. Of 600,000 to 700,000 distinct CDR3 sequences listed, approximately 17% are singletons. The sample consisted of PBMCs from the stem cell graft donor, taken from the stem cell graft. Receptors were obtained from a human donor who donated a stem cell graft to a child with acute myeloid leukemia. CDR3s include the opening cysteine and the closing phenylalanine or tryptophan.

V gene: TRBV6-2/TRBV6-3; CDR3 protein: CASSSPTGGYLNTEAFF
V gene: TRBV20-1; CDR3 protein: CSASRGDYQPQHF
V gene: TRBV27; CDR3 protein: CASSSTGLGTEAFF
V gene: TRBV20-1; CDR3 protein: CSARSSGGAYNEQFF
V gene: TRBV28; CDR3 protein: CASSLPWTGGNTGELFF
V gene: TRBV20-1; CDR3 protein: CSARVAGGPNEQFF
V gene: TRBV29-1; CDR3 protein: CSVDTTGETQYF
V gene: TRBV7-8; CDR3 protein: CASGRPSGGGYTF
V gene: TRBV20-1; CDR3 protein: CSARAGDRKAFF
V gene: TRBV7-2; CDR3 protein: CASSPLGTYPGETQYF
V gene: TRBV29-1; CDR3 protein: CSVGRTGKGYTF
V gene: TRBV14; CDR3 protein: CASSQDRGDEQFF
V gene: TRBV4-2; CDR3 protein: CASSQVATSGGTDTQYF
V gene: TRBV25-1; CDR3 protein: CASGLGGSSQYF
V gene: TRBV20-1; CDR3 protein: CSAKNVIGTSNTEAFF
V gene: TRBV12-3/TRBV12-4; CDR3 protein: CASSPSGGASEQFF
V gene: TRBV5-6; CDR3 protein: CASRPYGTKMNEQFF
V gene: TRBV7-2; CDR3 protein: CASSRAGGSGEQFF
V gene: TRBV14; CDR3 protein: CASSQDLGPGNTIYF
V gene: TRBV4-1; CDR3 protein: CASSQDSRGGYSPLHF
V gene: TRBV12-3/TRBV12-4; CDR3 protein: CASSLDGTGWRDQPQHF
V gene: TRBV20-1; CDR3 protein: CSARRTGISDSPLHF
V gene: TRBV7-9; CDR3 protein: CASSVRSGGLYEQYF
V gene: TRBV4-3; CDR3 protein: CASSQGLAGGSTDTQYF
V gene: TRBV20-1; CDR3 protein: CSARGSTGRTEAFF
V gene: TRBV6-5; CDR3 protein: CASSYAGWQNEQFF
V gene: TRBV10-3; CDR3 protein: CAISDYDGSGDGYTF
V gene: TRBV30; CDR3 protein: CAWTERGVIGGELFF
V gene: TRBV7-2; CDR3 protein: CASSLVGRETQYF
V gene: TRBV7-2; CDR3 protein: CASSLRSGLTDTQYF
V gene: TRBV21-1; CDR3 protein: CAGRIRADQETQYF
V gene: TRBV27; CDR3 protein: CASSRTGEQYF
V gene: TRBV7-2; CDR3 protein: CASSFGLAGGKSSYNEQFF
V gene: TRBV12-3/TRBV12-4; CDR3 protein: CASSIALRAEAFF
V gene: TRBV18; CDR3 protein: CASSPPDTGGANWETQYF
V gene: TRBV5-1; CDR3 protein: CASSRDVQETQYF